A single sample is the source of the 24 T cell receptor beta chains below, sequenced in a study of spatial heterogeneity in lung cancer. Study-wide results and caveats: One measure, the expanded intratumoral alpha and beta TCR count, tracked tumor mutation counts.

The time point: sample taken at primary tumor resection. TCRdb called the 5' RACE reads again in MiXCR, with one record for every CDR3 protein. The data show about 4,100 distinct CDR3 sequences, with about 6.2% seen just once and around 19% held by the top ten. These receptors have no identified antigens. Sequencing was performed on lung tumor tissue, taken at surgery. These receptors originate from a male donor with early-stage non-small cell lung cancer.

The sample holds many counts of this clonotype. The chain combines TRBV2 with TRBJ2-7; 9 bases match TRBD1. The CDR3 extends over 14 amino acids. The germline gives CDR1 SNHLY, CDR2 FYNNEI. V trimming: 6 bases; J trimming: 7 bases; junction bases outside the gene matches: 10. The CDR3 region has the DNA TGTGCCAGCAGAGAACAGGGGGCTCGGGGGGAGCAGTACTTC. Translated: CASREQGARGEQYF.

This clonotype qualifies as medium-sized (0.01 to 0.1%). The rearrangement uses TRBV20-1 and TRBJ2-2; D not resolved. The germline V gene encodes CDR1 DFQATT and CDR2 SNEGSKA (reference sequence). The CDR3 covers 13 residues. Trimming cost V 0 bases and J 6 bases, with 8 bases left between them. The CDR3 reads CSAREGLAGELFF. The CDR3 DNA sequence: TGCAGTGCTAGAGAAGGGCTCGCCGGGGAGCTGTTTTTT.

Within the sample, this clonotype is medium-sized. The junction shows a germline mismatch at one end, possibly a read error. The chain employs TRBV5-4 and TRBJ1-2; the D gene is possibly TRBD1 (6 bases). The length of the CDR3 is 12 residues. Germline V lookup: CDR1 SGHNT, CDR2 YYREEE (reference sequence). CDR3 amino acids: CASSLAGGLGLF. CDR3 nucleotides: TGTGCCAGCAGCTTGGCCGGGGGGCTCGGTCTCTTC.

This clonotype was observed many times. An end of the junction does not agree with germline; a read error may underlie this. The chain couples TRBV7-2 to TRBJ2-1; D possibly corresponds to TRBD2 (7 bases). Germline assignment: CDR1 SGHTA and CDR2 FQGNSA. The CDR3 consists of 13 residues. The CDR3 protein is CASSSLAGAPLVF. The CDR3 DNA sequence: TGTGCCAGCAGCTCCCTGGCGGGGGCCCCTCTCGTCTTC.

By share, this clonotype counts as medium-sized (0.01 to 0.1%). The CDR3 loop reads CASSLAQGSTGELFF. CDR3 nucleotide sequence: TGTGCCAGCAGCTTAGCTCAGGGGAGCACCGGGGAGCTGTTTTTT. The chain has TRBV7-3 and TRBJ2-2; possibly TRBD1 for D (6 bases). From germline, CDR1 is SGHTA and CDR2 FQGTGA. There are 15 residues in the CDR3. V dropped 2 bases and J dropped 4 bases, with 11 bases sitting between them.

J is TRBJ2-1 and V is TRBV20-1; 9 positions match TRBD2. Trimming at V came to 0 bases and at J to 4 bases, leaving 10 bases not matched to a gene. Germline lookup yields CDR1 DFQATT and CDR2 SNEGSKA (reference sequence). This CDR3 contains 17 residues. The CDR3 sequence: CSARDHLRLAGYNEQFF. The DNA for the CDR3 is TGCAGTGCTAGAGATCATCTTCGGCTAGCGGGGTACAATGAGCAGTTCTTC.

In the case of this clonotype: One end of the junction varies from germline; a read error may be responsible. The chain recombines TRBV7-2 with TRBJ1-2; 7 nucleotides match TRBD1. Germline V lookup: CDR1 SGHTA, CDR2 FQGNSA. The length of the CDR3 is 12 residues. CDR3 nucleotide sequence: TGTGCCAGCAGCTCCCGACAGGGATTTGGACAGTTC. Encoded protein: CASSSRQGFGQF.

V is TRBV11-2 and J is TRBJ2-5; D unclear. Germline V gives CDR1 SGHAT, CDR2 FQNNGV. The CDR3 totals 15 residues. V lost 0 bases, J lost 7 bases, and 15 bases lay in between. This CDR3 reads CASSLDYGSGGTQYF. Written as DNA, the CDR3 is TGTGCCAGCAGCTTAGATTACGGGTCGGGCGGGACCCAGTACTTC.

This chain joins TRBV12-1 and TRBJ1-1; the table calls TRBD1, which could not be checked here. TRBV12-1 is a recognized pseudogene. CDR3 size: 13 residues. In nucleotides, the CDR3 is TGTGCCAGCAGCGAGGGACAGGGGACTGAAGCTTTCTTT. It codes for CASSEGQGTEAFF.

This clonotype is classed as medium-sized. This chain connects TRBV9 to TRBJ1-2, with D hard to call. This CDR3 spans 14 amino acids. Trimming shortened V by 2 bases and J by 2 bases, and 10 bases separated the two germline ends. Germline V gene data show CDR1 as SGDLS and CDR2 as YYNGEE. The chain's CDR3 is CASSVGTGNYGYTF. CDR3 nucleotides: TGTGCCAGCAGCGTTGGTACGGGGAACTATGGCTACACCTTC.

For this clonotype: A read error may be the cause here, since a much bigger clone is one base away. V gene TRBV24-1 combines with J gene TRBJ1-5, with D hard to call. CDR3 length equals 14 residues. Per germline, CDR1 KGHDR and CDR2 SFDVKD. V was cut by 2 bases and J by 4 bases, with 8 bases left in between. CDR3 sequence (DNA): TGTGCCACCAGTGATTCGAATGGGAATCAGCCCCAGCATTTT. Protein: CATSDSNGNQPQHF.

This clonotype is categorized as hyperexpanded. The chain links TRBV6-5 to TRBJ1-4, with 8 bases identical to TRBD1. The CDR3 consists of 15 residues. Germline lookup yields CDR1 MNHEY and CDR2 SVGAGI. V was clipped by 0 bases and J by 6 bases; unmatched bases: 3. The CDR3 DNA reads as TGTGCCAGCAGTTACTCGGCAGGGGGCCATGAAAAACTGTTTTTT. It yields the protein CASSYSAGGHEKLFF.

In its sample, this clonotype is medium-sized. The rearrangement links TRBV12-3 or TRBV12-4 to TRBJ1-5; D gene ambiguous. The CDR3 has 16 amino acids. Between the trimmed V and J ends, which lost 5 bases and 0 bases, there was a span of 14 bases. The CDR3 bases are TGTGCCAGCAGTCCCTCGTTAGTCTTTAGCAATCAGCCCCAGCATTTT. This codes for CASSPSLVFSNQPQHF.

This clonotype has a count of ten or more. The rearrangement uses TRBV11-3 and TRBJ2-3; no clear D gene. This CDR3 region has 13 residues. Trimming cost V 5 bases and J 4 bases, with 10 bases left between them. The V gene's germline CDR1 is SGHNT and CDR2 YENEEA. CDR3 bases: TGTGCCAGCAGCCCCCGCCTATCAGATACGCAGTATTTT. As protein: CASSPRLSDTQYF.

This clonotype is labeled as medium-sized (0.01 to 0.1%). The chain is built from TRBV7-2 and TRBJ2-5; 8 bases are a match to TRBD1. The CDR3 runs 15 residues. The junction had 9 bases not matched to a gene; V was cut back by 5 bases and J by 4 bases. In germline, CDR1 is SGHTA, CDR2 FQGNSA. The CDR3, as DNA: TGTGCCAGCAGCGCCCCTAGAGACAGGGGAGAGACCCAGTACTTC. Translated: CASSAPRDRGETQYF.

This clonotype ranks as medium-sized. J is TRBJ2-7 and V is TRBV30; D gene uncertain. V shed 1 base and J shed 0 bases, with 4 bases lying between them. Germline V gives CDR1 GTSNPN, CDR2 SVGIG (reference sequence). This CDR3 comprises 12 residues. The CDR3 region is CAWSGGSYEQYF. CDR3 DNA sequence: TGTGCCTGGAGTGGCGGCTCCTACGAGCAGTACTTC.

Relative to its sample, this clonotype is medium-sized. The gene calls are TRBV28 and TRBJ1-2; 9 bases are a match to TRBD1. V shed 4 bases, J shed 6 bases, and the junction held 6 bases outside the gene matches. The CDR3 runs to 14 residues. From germline, CDR1 is MDHEN and CDR2 SYDVKM. The chain's CDR3 is CASSSQGQGHGYTF. Written as DNA, the CDR3 is TGTGCCAGCAGTTCCCAGGGACAGGGTCATGGCTACACCTTC.

Relative to its sample, this clonotype is medium-sized. J is TRBJ1-1 and V is TRBV30, with unresolved D. Trimming left V 2 bases short and J 5 bases short, with 12 bases between. The V gene's germline CDR1 is GTSNPN and CDR2 SVGIG (reference sequence). CDR3 length: 13 residues. The CDR3 spells CAWSWAAGTEAFF. DNA of the CDR3: TGTGCCTGGAGTTGGGCCGCCGGGACTGAAGCTTTCTTT.

This clonotype was seen a handful of times. The rearrangement joins TRBV28 to TRBJ2-3, with 11 bases aligning to TRBD2. The CDR3 consists of 17 residues. J gave up 1 base and V 1 base, and 4 bases lay outside the gene matches. Per the germline V gene, CDR1 is MDHEN and CDR2 is SYDVKM. The CDR3: CASSLSVSGRGTDTQYF. CDR3 DNA sequence: TGTGCCAGCAGTTTATCCGTTAGCGGGAGGGGCACAGATACGCAGTATTTT.

This clonotype has at least ten counts. The gene calls are TRBV10-1 and TRBJ2-1, with D perhaps assigned TRBD1 or TRBD2 (5 bases each). The CDR3 is 15 residues long. Germline-derived CDR1 and CDR2 are WNHNN and SYGVQD (reference sequence). Trimming took off 4 bases at V and 5 bases at J, with 15 bases between the two ends. CDR3 amino acids: CASSGMGPLNNEQFF. In DNA, the CDR3 is TGCGCCAGCAGTGGAATGGGACCCTTAAACAATGAGCAGTTCTTC.

By frequency in the sample, this clonotype is medium-sized. The V call is TRBV10-3, the J call TRBJ2-1, with 7 nucleotides matching TRBD1. Germline V gene data show CDR1 as ENHRY and CDR2 as SYGVKD. This CDR3 comprises 12 residues. V lost 6 bases, J lost 7 bases, and 3 bases stayed unmatched. The CDR3 nucleotides are TGTGCCATCAGCACGGACAGGAATGAGCAGTTCTTC. Translated: CAISTDRNEQFF.

By share of the sample, this clonotype is medium-sized. V usage is TRBV10-2 and J usage is TRBJ1-5; D perhaps matches TRBD1 (5 bases). Germline loops: CDR1 WSHSY, CDR2 SAAADI. This CDR3 contains 12 residues. V was pared by 3 bases and J by 16 bases, with 16 bases between. The CDR3 region is CASSEVKQDAHF. CDR3 nucleotides: TGCGCCAGCAGTGAAGTAAAACAGGATGCCCATTTT.

By share, this clonotype ranks as medium-sized. The chain has TRBV5-4 and TRBJ2-3, with D perhaps matching TRBD2 (6 bases). Per the germline V gene, CDR1 is SGHNT and CDR2 is YYREEE (reference sequence). Between the trimmed V and J ends, which lost 1 base and 3 bases, there was a span of 15 bases. CDR3 length: 16 residues. CDR3 in DNA: TGTGCCAGCAGCTTGAAACTAGCTCAGGGTACAGATACGCAGTATTTT. Translating gives CASSLKLAQGTDTQYF. Using reference TRBV5-4 and TRBJ2-3 for the parts outside the CDR3, the full variable domain is ETGVTQSPTHLIKTRGQQVTLRCSSQSGHNTVSWYQQALGQGPQFIFQYYREEENGRGNFPPRFSGLQFPNYSSELNVNALELDDSALYLCASSLKLAQGTDTQYFGPGTRLTVL.

To note about this clonotype: A clone one base away is much larger, so this may be a read error. The chain is built from TRBV5-5 and TRBJ1-1; D gene ambiguous. The germline CDR1 and CDR2 sequences are SGHKS and YYEKEE (reference sequence). The CDR3 totals 15 residues. Deletions cut 4 bases from V and 7 bases from J, with 20 bases between. CDR3 DNA sequence: TGTGCCAGCAGCAAAGCCTGGGGTCAGGCCAGTGAAGCTTTCTTT. Translated: CASSKAWGQASEAFF.